This TCR beta chain was sequenced during a study of T-cell memory formation after mild COVID-19. Study-level background: In these data, TCR clusters were largely donor specific.

The CDR3 is 16 residues long. The ends were cut back, 4 bases at V and 7 bases at J, with 20 bases in the middle. Per germline, CDR1 MNHEY and CDR2 SVGAGI. The sample holds a few counts of this clonotype. The antigen remains undetermined. Study-wide findings and caveats: The authors did not confirm SARS-CoV-2 specificity of second-wave clones peaking day 37. Contracting CD4+ clones were located mainly in CM and EM, and CD8+ clones in EMRA.

5'RACE, which relied on constant-segment primers, yielded TCR alpha and TCR beta cDNA libraries carrying sample barcodes and UMIs. TCRdb fed the 5' RACE reads into MiXCR, producing one record per CDR3 protein. This table has fewer than 250,000 distinct CDR3 sequences, approximately 10% appearing once. The sample was PBMCs or a T cell subset sorted from them (not recorded which). The origin of this receptor is a man aged 18 to 30 who had mild COVID-19 (a few samples of this study predate the infection). Cell type and time point are not known. The chain joins TRBV6-5 to TRBJ2-4; a possible D gene is TRBD2 (8 bases). The CDR3 region has the DNA TGTGCCAGCAGTTCCCCTTGGGACAGCGGGGGTAACATTCAGTACTTC. This codes for CASSSPWDSGGNIQYF.